This entry concerns a single T cell receptor beta chain. With 3 bases removed from V and 6 bases from J, the gap between germline ends came to 19 bases. The CDR3 runs 16 residues. The V gene's germline CDR1 is SGHTA and CDR2 FQGTGA. TCRdb's table, derived via immunoSEQ multiplex PCR, lists solely in-frame clones and lacks some. The sample lists 2,500,000 or so clones; over 85% were seen once. This entry comes from a study of shared clonotypes between healthy human individuals. The gene calls are TRBV7-3 and TRBJ2-3, with D possibly being TRBD2 (6 bases). The TCR originated in a man between 18 and 35 years old in good health. Some clones in this sample may be carry-over from other donors' samples. Sequences were obtained from naive CD4+ T cells from PBMCs. Described subset: CD45RA+ positively selected. The DNA for the CDR3 is TGTGCCAGCAGCTTTACGGGACTTGCTGGGCTGGATACGCAGTATTTT. It is translated as CASSFTGLAGLDTQYF.